The rows below give T cell receptor beta chains drawn from one sample of a study of blood T cell repertoires in COVID-19. The repertoire was sequenced with immunoSEQ multiplex PCR; TCRdb's copy has only in-frame clones and lacks some. The sample has about 270,000 clones; roughly 85% are singletons. Material for sequencing was peripheral blood. The source of these receptors is a human donor in a cohort sampled during active COVID-19. CDR3s leave out the opening cysteine and the closing phenylalanine or tryptophan. Fields, in order: V gene, J gene, D gene, CDR3 protein. D genes are given only for firm matches.

V: TRBV28; J: TRBJ2-7; D: TRBD1; CDR3: ASSFPDRGGYEQY
V: TRBV11-2; J: TRBJ2-7; D: -; CDR3: ASSLGRGGIVYEQY
V: TRBV7-2; J: TRBJ2-1; D: TRBD2; CDR3: ASSPGAGGSYNEQF
V: TRBV7-9; J: TRBJ2-1; D: -; CDR3: ASRPRNSVLDEQF
V: TRBV18; J: TRBJ2-5; D: -; CDR3: ASSPAGETQY
V: TRBV7-3; J: TRBJ2-2; D: -; CDR3: ASTTGLSGGELF
V: TRBV3-1/TRBV3-2; J: TRBJ2-2; D: -; CDR3: ASSYLIHRGRSTGELF
V: TRBV6-5; J: TRBJ1-1; D: -; CDR3: ASTRTTEAF
V: TRBV28; J: TRBJ2-7; D: TRBD2; CDR3: ASRLGGAYEQY
V: TRBV10-3; J: TRBJ2-1; D: -; CDR3: ATGRSGDSYNEQF
V: TRBV5-8; J: TRBJ2-7; D: -; CDR3: ASSLGEIEQY
V: TRBV19; J: TRBJ2-1; D: TRBD2; CDR3: ASSPTSGRAGEQF
V: TRBV27; J: TRBJ2-2; D: TRBD1; CDR3: ASSGQGAGTGELF
V: TRBV2; J: TRBJ2-1; D: TRBD2; CDR3: ASRASGSSYNEQF
V: TRBV6-1; J: TRBJ2-1; D: TRBD2; CDR3: ASSARGSGRGNEQF
V: TRBV10-3; J: TRBJ2-7; D: -; CDR3: AISESLKTGCN
V: TRBV3-1/TRBV3-2; J: TRBJ2-1; D: TRBD2; CDR3: ASSQVSGNYYNEQF
V: TRBV18; J: TRBJ1-5; D: TRBD1; CDR3: ASSPNKQGAPGQPQH
V: TRBV14; J: TRBJ2-2; D: TRBD2; CDR3: ASTTSGVTGELF
V: TRBV18; J: TRBJ1-1; D: -; CDR3: ASSPNLGDTEAF
V: TRBV19; J: TRBJ1-3; D: -; CDR3: ASSIYGGGSGNTIY
V: TRBV5-8; J: TRBJ1-2; D: -; CDR3: ASHPQGRDGYT
V: TRBV5-4; J: TRBJ2-5; D: -; CDR3: ASSRAGKETQY
V: TRBV28; J: TRBJ1-5; D: -; CDR3: ASSLTAPRGQPQH
V: TRBV28; J: TRBJ2-7; D: -; CDR3: ASSSSTGFEQY
V: TRBV7-9; J: TRBJ2-6; D: TRBD1; CDR3: ASNYAGTGNGANVLT
V: TRBV24-1; J: TRBJ1-2; D: -; CDR3: ATSDPAGYGYT
V: TRBV5-1; J: TRBJ2-5; D: -; CDR3: ASSLGGLSGAGETQY
V: TRBV5-1; J: TRBJ2-1; D: -; CDR3: ASSSRVSEYNEQF
V: TRBV5-1; J: TRBJ2-5; D: TRBD2; CDR3: ASSLAGGTLQETQY
V: TRBV3-1/TRBV3-2; J: TRBJ1-1; D: -; CDR3: ASSLGHSNTEAF
V: TRBV9; J: TRBJ1-2; D: -; CDR3: ASTPSPGKVVGGYT
V: TRBV19; J: TRBJ2-1; D: TRBD2; CDR3: ASSVATSGSYNEQF
V: TRBV18; J: TRBJ2-3; D: TRBD2; CDR3: ASSPISGRRSLDTQY
V: TRBV28; J: TRBJ2-1; D: -; CDR3: ASTQPPGNEQF
V: TRBV27; J: TRBJ2-1; D: -; CDR3: ATSSGFEQF
V: TRBV30; J: TRBJ2-1; D: TRBD1; CDR3: AWSRDSSYNEQF
V: TRBV4-2; J: TRBJ2-1; D: TRBD2; CDR3: ASSHGLASDNEQF
V: TRBV15; J: TRBJ1-5; D: -; CDR3: ATSTQLGDQPQH